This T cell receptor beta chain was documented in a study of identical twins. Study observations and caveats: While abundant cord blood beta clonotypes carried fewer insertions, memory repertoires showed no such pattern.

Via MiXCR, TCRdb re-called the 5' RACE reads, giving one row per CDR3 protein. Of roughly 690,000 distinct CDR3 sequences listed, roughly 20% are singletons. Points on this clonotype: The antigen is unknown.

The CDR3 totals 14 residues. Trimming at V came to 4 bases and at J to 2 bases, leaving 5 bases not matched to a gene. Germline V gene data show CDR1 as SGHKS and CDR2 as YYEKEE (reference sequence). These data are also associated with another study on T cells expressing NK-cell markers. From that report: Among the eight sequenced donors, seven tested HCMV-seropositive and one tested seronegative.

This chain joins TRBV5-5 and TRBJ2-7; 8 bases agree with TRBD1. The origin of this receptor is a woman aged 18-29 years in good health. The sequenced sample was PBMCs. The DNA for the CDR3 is TGTGCCAGCAGCCCGAAGACAGGGGCCTACGAGCAGTACTTC. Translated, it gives CASSPKTGAYEQYF.